Detailed here is one TCR beta chain. What it recognizes is unknown. Naive CD8 cells were CD45RO-negative, positively selected for CCR7, excluding terminally differentiated effector memory CD45RA+ cells. Each donor was a Caucasian adult residing in Nashville, Tennessee. The source of the sample is a study of shared clonotypes between healthy human individuals. Study-level findings and limits: When compared with the clonotypes that were shared by all four sorted-subset donors, the non-shared clonotypes turned out to have lower generation probabilities.

The CDR3 consists of 15 residues. Trimming removed 6 bases at V and 4 bases at J, with 18 bases between. Germline V gene data show CDR1 as KGHSH and CDR2 as LQKENI. Assay: immunoSEQ multiplex PCR; the TCRdb copy retains only in-frame clones and omits some. The table includes around 560,000 clones, 85% to 95% detected once. The rearrangement uses TRBV18 and TRBJ2-5; TRBD2 might be the D (6 bases). Sequenced input: naive CD8+ T cells sorted from blood. The sequence came from a woman aged 25 to 45 in good health. The CDR3 nucleotides read TGTGCCAGCTCCCGAGACGGGAGCGGAGGAGAGACCCAGTACTTC. Its translation: CASSRDGSGGETQYF.